This T cell receptor (beta chain) was documented in a study of blood T cell repertoires in COVID-19. Across the whole study: COVID-19 samples collected from the United States, Italy and Spain covered acute and convalescent phases. Nucleic acid was either cDNA or gDNA, and it came from T cells, B-cell-depleted T cells, or PBMCs.

Per the original data handling: It was from reference gene primer amplification that nucleated cell counts were estimated. Data came from immunoSEQ multiplex PCR; TCRdb stores just in-frame clones and leaves some out. V, J and clone size were drawn from that table, and D and trimming were deduced from the DNA. The sample consists of 310,000 or so clones, more than 75% of them appearing once. CDR3 length equals 15 residues. V was clipped by 0 bases and J by 6 bases; unmatched bases: 6. Germline V gives CDR1 SGHTA, CDR2 FQGNSA. Source material: peripheral blood. The TCR sequence derives from a man aged 45-65 years with active or convalescent COVID-19. The rearrangement joins TRBV7-2 to TRBJ2-3, with 7 bases identical to TRBD1. The DNA for the CDR3 is TGTGCCAGCAGCTTAGCGGCGACAGGGTCGGATACGCAGTATTTT. Protein product: CASSLAATGSDTQYF.